Presented here are 29 T cell receptor beta chains from one specimen sequenced in a study of beta chain features in type 1 diabetes. Study results and limitations: In all four CD4+ subsets, TCRB CDR3 length was significantly, moderately reduced in type 1 diabetes.

The authors reverse transcribed all of the isolated RNA, so sequencing captured expressed TCRB transcripts. The assay was immunoSEQ multiplex PCR, and TCRdb's table has in-frame clones only and misses some. Here the sample spans more than 100,000 clones, 9% being singletons. Antigens for these TCRs are unknown. Sequenced input: central memory CD4+ T cells from blood. The receptors derive from a young man with type 1 diabetes.

This clone showed up just a few times. The chain joins TRBV7-2 to TRBJ2-5, with 9 bases that match TRBD2. V shed 3 bases, J shed 5 bases, and the junction held 4 bases outside the gene matches. From germline, CDR1 is SGHTA and CDR2 FQGNSA. CDR3 length: 14 amino acids. CDR3 nucleotide sequence: TGTGCCAGCAGCTTTAGCGGGGGCGGGGAGACCCAGTACTTC. Protein: CASSFSGGGETQYF.

The rearrangement joins TRBV4-3 to TRBJ1-5; D may be TRBD1 (6 bases). The length of the CDR3 is 14 residues. The V gene's germline CDR1 is LGHNA and CDR2 YSLEER. V was pared by 4 bases and J by 7 bases, with 14 bases between. The CDR3 DNA is TGCGCCAGCAGCCTGTACAGGGATGGCCAGCCCCAGCATTTT. It is translated as CASSLYRDGQPQHF.

The chain uses TRBV30 and TRBJ1-2, with D possibly matching TRBD1 (6 bases). The V gene's germline CDR1 is GTSNPN and CDR2 SVGIG (reference sequence). The CDR3 runs 10 residues. Trimming shortened V by 8 bases and J by 8 bases, and 12 bases separated the two germline ends. This chain's CDR3 is CAAYRAGYTF. The CDR3 nucleotides are TGTGCCGCTTACAGGGCAGGCTACACCTTC.

As DNA, the CDR3 is TGTGCCAGCAGCTTAGCTCTAGCGGGGCGGTACAATGAGCAGTTCTTC. Translating it yields CASSLALAGRYNEQFF. The gene calls are TRBV7-2 and TRBJ2-1; TRBD2 aligns across 9 bases. The CDR3 runs to 16 residues. V shed 0 bases, J shed 4 bases, and the junction held 4 bases outside the gene matches. Germline CDR1 is SGHTA and CDR2 is FQGNSA.

The genes are TRBV14 and TRBJ2-3; perhaps TRBD2 as D (6 bases). The CDR3 extends over 13 amino acids. The germline V gene has CDR1 SGHDN and CDR2 FVKESK. Trimming left V 6 bases short and J 2 bases short, with 9 bases between. In DNA form, the CDR3 reads TGTGCCAGCAGGGCACTAGCCACAGATACGCAGTATTTT. Its translation is CASRALATDTQYF.

The table lists this clone with a few counts. The chain uses TRBV6-6 and TRBJ1-2; TRBD1 agrees at 7 bases. Trimming cost V 6 bases and J 8 bases; bases outside gene matches: 6. Per the germline V gene, CDR1 is MNHNY and CDR2 is SVGAGI (reference sequence). The CDR3 contains 12 residues. CDR3 nucleotide sequence: TGTGCCAGCAGCCGGGACAGAAAAGGCTACACCTTC. Amino acids: CASSRDRKGYTF.

This chain connects TRBV18 to TRBJ2-5, with 8 nucleotides matching TRBD1. The CDR3 loop spans 13 amino acids. J gave up 5 bases and V 6 bases, and 5 bases lay outside the gene matches. Looked up from germline, CDR1 is KGHSH and CDR2 is LQKENI. The CDR3 region has the DNA TGTGCCAGCTCTTCAGACAGGGGCGAGACCCAGTACTTC. This sequence encodes CASSSDRGETQYF.

The V and J genes are TRBV18 and TRBJ1-5, with 7 bases lining up with TRBD1. Germline trimming cut 6 bases from V and 11 bases from J; bases unmatched to any gene: 4. This CDR3 is built from 11 residues. Per the germline V gene, CDR1 is KGHSH and CDR2 is LQKENI. The CDR3 DNA reads TGTGCCAGCTCCAGGGGGGCATCCCAGCATTTT. As protein: CASSRGASQHF. The variable domain in full, with the rest retrieved from reference TRBV18 and TRBJ1-5, is NAGVMQNPRHLVRRRGQEARLRCSPMKGHSHVYWYRQLPEEGLKFMVYLQKENIIDESGMPKERFSAEFPKEGPSILRIQQVVRGDSAAYFCASSRGASQHFGDGTRLSIL.

Points on this clone: Germline and junction disagree at one end, which may indicate a read error. The genes are TRBV7-9 and TRBJ2-7, with D possibly being TRBD1 (6 bases). The CDR3 consists of 14 residues. CDR1 is SEHNR and CDR2 is FQNEAQ in the germline V gene (reference sequence). CDR3 bases: TGTGCCAGCAACTTAGGGGACACCAGTAGCGAGCAGTACTTC. It yields the protein CASNLGDTSSEQYF.

The chain employs TRBV7-3 and TRBJ2-5; 8 nucleotides agree with TRBD2. Germline CDR1 SGHTA, CDR2 FQGTGA. CDR3 size: 16 residues. The V segment lost 1 base and the J segment 5 bases; nucleotides outside the gene matches: 9. CDR3 sequence (DNA): TGTGCCAGCAGCTTAAAGTCCCCGGGGGGGCTTGAGACCCAGTACTTC. This gives the protein CASSLKSPGGLETQYF.

A few counts support this clone. This same CDR3 is encoded by further DNA sequences in the sample. The V gene is TRBV4-3, the J gene TRBJ2-1, with 11 bases matching TRBD2. The CDR3 sequence is 15 residues long. Germline CDR1 and CDR2: LGHNA and YSLEER. Trimming removed 2 bases from V and 7 bases from J; junction bases left unmatched: 4. The DNA of the CDR3 is TGCGCCAGCAGCCAACCTAGCGGGGGGAGGAATGAGCAGTTCTTC. Protein: CASSQPSGGRNEQFF.

This clone occurred a few times. The V gene is TRBV7-9, the J gene TRBJ2-1; 9 bases agree with TRBD1. The CDR3 sequence is 16 residues long. Germline V lookup: CDR1 SEHNR, CDR2 FQNEAQ (reference sequence). V shed 4 bases and J 6 bases; nucleotides not matched to a gene: 10. CDR3 amino acids: CASSSRPGTGFNEQFF. Here the CDR3 DNA reads TGTGCCAGCAGCTCGCGTCCCGGGACAGGGTTCAATGAGCAGTTCTTC.

The gene calls are TRBV5-1 and TRBJ1-4; TRBD1 agrees at 11 bases. This CDR3 contains 15 residues. The germline V gene encodes CDR1 SGHRS and CDR2 YFSETQ. With 0 bases clipped from V and 6 bases from J, the junction kept 1 base outside the gene matches. The CDR3 region is CASSLGTGGYEKLFF. CDR3 nucleotide sequence: TGCGCCAGCAGCTTGGGGACAGGGGGCTATGAAAAACTGTTTTTT. The full variable domain, its missing parts supplied by reference TRBV5-1 and TRBJ1-4, is KAGVTQTPRYLIKTRGQQVTLSCSPISGHRSVSWYQQTPGQGLQFLFEYFSETQRNKGNFPGRFSGRQFSNSRSEMNVSTLELGDSALYLCASSLGTGGYEKLFFGSGTQLSVL.

The chain links TRBV15 to TRBJ2-4; weak D call: TRBD2 (6 bases). The CDR3 consists of 19 residues. The germline CDR1 and CDR2 sequences are LNHNV and YYDKDF (reference sequence). V gave up 0 bases and J gave up 3 bases, with 21 bases separating them. The CDR3 region is CATSRDRAAGGLSKNIQYF. The CDR3 bases are TGTGCCACCAGCAGAGATCGGGCCGCCGGGGGATTGAGCAAAAACATTCAGTACTTC.

The chain carries TRBV7-2 and TRBJ2-6; 9 nucleotides align to TRBD1. The germline gives CDR1 SGHTA, CDR2 FQGNSA. V was pared by 5 bases and J by 0 bases, with 5 bases of the junction left unmatched. CDR3 length: 17 residues. CDR3 loop: CASSPGQGSSGANVLTF. As DNA, the CDR3 is TGTGCCAGCAGCCCCGGACAGGGGAGCTCTGGGGCCAACGTCCTGACTTTC. Full variable domain (outside the CDR3, taken from reference TRBV7-2 and TRBJ2-6): GAGVSQSPSNKVTEKGKDVELRCDPISGHTALYWYRQSLGQGLEFLIYFQGNSAPDKSGLPSDRFSAERTGGSVSTLTIQRTQQEDSAVYLCASSPGQGSSGANVLTFGAGSRLTVL.

This clone was found a few times. CDR3 DNA sequence: TGTGCCACCAGCAGGGAACTAGCGGGGACAGATACGCAGTATTTT. Amino acids: CATSRELAGTDTQYF. The genes are TRBV15 and TRBJ2-3, with 10 positions matching TRBD2. This CDR3 has 15 amino acids. Losses at the gene ends were 3 bases for V and 3 bases for J; bases not matched to a gene: 3. Germline V lookup: CDR1 LNHNV, CDR2 YYDKDF (reference sequence).

This chain joins TRBV5-1 and TRBJ2-3; weak D call: TRBD2 (5 bases). V lost 4 bases to trimming and J lost 3 bases, with 21 bases between them. Germline V gives CDR1 SGHRS, CDR2 YFSETQ. The CDR3 totals 17 residues. The CDR3 region is CASSQGRGADRTDTQYF. The DNA for the CDR3 is TGCGCCAGCAGCCAAGGCCGTGGAGCGGACCGAACAGATACGCAGTATTTT.

V and J are TRBV19 and TRBJ2-1; 11 bases are a match to TRBD1. The length of the CDR3 is 19 residues. V was pared by 4 bases and J by 3 bases, with 14 bases of the junction left unmatched. In germline, CDR1 is LNHDA, CDR2 SQIVND (reference sequence). The CDR3 sequence is CASSSNKVDRGLYYNEQFF. The CDR3 nucleotides are TGTGCCAGTAGTAGTAACAAGGTGGACAGGGGGCTTTACTACAATGAGCAGTTCTTC.

This clone was observed a few times. The chain uses TRBV5-1 and TRBJ2-1; 7 bases agree with TRBD2. The V and J ends lost 0 bases and 9 bases, in that order; junction bases with no gene match: 12. There are 16 residues in the CDR3. CDR1 is SGHRS, CDR2 YFSETQ, per germline. The CDR3 reads CASSLDPAGTSGEQFF. DNA for the CDR3: TGCGCCAGCAGCTTGGATCCAGCGGGAACCTCCGGTGAGCAGTTCTTC.

This rearrangement joins TRBV23-1 to TRBJ1-5; 8 bases are a match to TRBD1. TRBV23-1 is designated an ORF whose function remains uncertain. With 3 bases clipped from V and 0 bases from J, the junction kept 22 bases outside the gene matches. This CDR3 has 22 residues. The CDR3 reads CASSHTGTGHSPTGLSNQPQHF. CDR3 in DNA: TGCGCCAGCAGTCACACCGGGACAGGTCACTCCCCAACAGGCCTTAGCAATCAGCCCCAGCATTTT.

This clone was observed a handful of times. This chain links TRBV7-2 with TRBJ2-3; no firm D call. This CDR3 is built from 13 residues. Trimming left V 3 bases short and J 3 bases short, with 7 bases between. Germline values: CDR1 SGHTA, CDR2 FQGNSA. Here the CDR3 reads CASSFPGTDTQYF. The CDR3 DNA is TGTGCCAGCAGCTTCCCCGGGACAGATACGCAGTATTTT.

The chain employs TRBV28 and TRBJ2-2; 7 positions agree with TRBD1. The length of the CDR3 is 16 residues. V was pared by 7 bases and J by 3 bases, with 11 bases of the junction left unmatched. Germline V gene data show CDR1 as MDHEN and CDR2 as SYDVKM. The CDR3 DNA is TGTGCCAGCACCTCACCTTCAGGGGGTGACACCGGGGAGCTGTTTTTT. Translated: CASTSPSGGDTGELFF.

J is TRBJ1-2 and V is TRBV6-4; maybe TRBD1 (6 bases). Germline V CDR1 and CDR2: MRHNA, SNTAGT. This CDR3 contains 16 residues. V dropped 4 bases and J dropped 0 bases, with 15 bases sitting between them. In nucleotides, the CDR3 is TGTGCCAGCAGTGGCCGGGACAAATCCCCTAACTATGGCTACACCTTC. This codes for CASSGRDKSPNYGYTF.

The V and J genes are TRBV9 and TRBJ2-7; 12 nucleotides match TRBD1. Germline CDR1 and CDR2: SGDLS and YYNGEE. This CDR3 is built from 15 residues. V lost 4 bases to trimming and J lost 5 bases; unmatched junction nucleotides: 7. The CDR3 sequence: CASSKTGTGGHEQYF. The CDR3 coding sequence is TGTGCCAGCAGCAAAACCGGGACAGGGGGCCACGAGCAGTACTTC.

The sample holds a few counts of this clone. V and J are TRBV18 and TRBJ2-7, with 8 nucleotides matching TRBD1. CDR3 length: 16 residues. V shed 2 bases and J 2 bases; nucleotides not matched to a gene: 8. Germline CDR1 reads KGHSH; CDR2 reads LQKENI. This chain's CDR3 is CASSPVPGTGPYEQYF. CDR3 DNA: TGTGCCAGCTCACCAGTCCCTGGGACAGGTCCCTACGAGCAGTACTTC.

The chain carries TRBV7-2 and TRBJ2-3; D is ambiguous. Germline V gives CDR1 SGHTA, CDR2 FQGNSA. The ends were cut back, 0 bases at V and 6 bases at J, with 13 bases in the middle. This CDR3 spans 15 amino acids. CDR3 DNA sequence: TGTGCCAGCAGCTTAGCTAAACCGACTCTGGATACGCAGTATTTT. It yields the protein CASSLAKPTLDTQYF. Full variable domain (missing parts from reference TRBV7-2 and TRBJ2-3): GAGVSQSPSNKVTEKGKDVELRCDPISGHTALYWYRQSLGQGLEFLIYFQGNSAPDKSGLPSDRFSAERTGGSVSTLTIQRTQQEDSAVYLCASSLAKPTLDTQYFGPGTRLTVL.

A few counts support this clone. V usage is TRBV5-1 and J usage is TRBJ2-2, with TRBD2 matching over 8 bases. Trimming cost V 4 bases and J 2 bases; bases outside gene matches: 4. CDR1 and CDR2 from the germline V gene are SGHRS and YFSETQ. This CDR3 is 15 amino acids long. This CDR3 is CASSMRGDNTGELFF. CDR3 nucleotides: TGCGCCAGCAGCATGCGGGGGGACAACACCGGGGAGCTGTTTTTT.

This rearrangement joins TRBV30 to TRBJ2-3; TRBD2 might be the D (6 bases). CDR1 is GTSNPN, CDR2 SVGIG, per germline (reference sequence). V was pared by 5 bases and J by 3 bases, with 12 bases between. The CDR3 loop spans 13 amino acids. For the CDR3, the DNA is TGTGCCTGGCTGCGGAGGGGAACAGATACGCAGTATTTT. Residues: CAWLRRGTDTQYF.

This clone turned up a few times. The chain has TRBV19 and TRBJ1-1; TRBD1 aligns across 11 bases. The CDR3 runs to 15 residues. Losses at the gene ends were 9 bases for V and 3 bases for J; bases not matched to a gene: 9. The germline V gene has CDR1 LNHDA and CDR2 SQIVND (reference sequence). In DNA form, the CDR3 reads TGTGCCAGCTCGGACAGGGGGCGGCTGCACACTGAAGCTTTCTTT. It translates to CASSDRGRLHTEAFF.